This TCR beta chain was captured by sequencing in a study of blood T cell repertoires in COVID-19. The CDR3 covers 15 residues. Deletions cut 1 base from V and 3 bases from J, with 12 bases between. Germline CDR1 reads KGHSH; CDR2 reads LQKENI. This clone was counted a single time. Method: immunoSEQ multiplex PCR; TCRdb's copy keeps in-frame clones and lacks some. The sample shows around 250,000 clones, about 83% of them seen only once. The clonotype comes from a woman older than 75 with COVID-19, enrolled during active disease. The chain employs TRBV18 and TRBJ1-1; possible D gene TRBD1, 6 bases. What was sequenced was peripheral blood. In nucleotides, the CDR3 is TGTGCCAGCTCACCACGTCAGGGGTTGGACACTGAAGCTTTCTTT. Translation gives CASSPRQGLDTEAFF.